This T cell receptor (beta chain) was retrieved from a study of EBV T-cell therapy then PD-1 blockade in nasopharyngeal carcinoma. Time point in this sample: 266 days after commencement of treatment, after nivolumab therapy. Indicated treatment: AdE1-LMPpoly-expanded autologous EBV-specific T-cell therapy followed by anti-PD-1 nivolumab. This CDR3 region has 16 residues. Germline CDR1 reads MRHNA; CDR2 reads SNTAGT. The V and J ends lost 0 bases and 2 bases, in that order; junction bases with no gene match: 2. About this clone: Its antigen is not identified.

Clones were sequenced by immunoSEQ multiplex PCR, and TCRdb holds only the in-frame ones, with some missing. The sample lists around 19,000 clones; around four fifths were seen once. Source: CD8+ T cells from blood, taken at approximately day 250 from a patient whose treatment included autologous EBV-specific T cells and nivolumab. V gene TRBV6-4 combines with J gene TRBJ2-3; 10 bases are a match to TRBD2. The sequence was collected from a man aged 35-49 years with nasopharyngeal carcinoma. The CDR3 bases are TGTGCCAGCAGTGACTCGACTAGCGGGCACACAGATACGCAGTATTTT. Translated, it gives CASSDSTSGHTDTQYF.